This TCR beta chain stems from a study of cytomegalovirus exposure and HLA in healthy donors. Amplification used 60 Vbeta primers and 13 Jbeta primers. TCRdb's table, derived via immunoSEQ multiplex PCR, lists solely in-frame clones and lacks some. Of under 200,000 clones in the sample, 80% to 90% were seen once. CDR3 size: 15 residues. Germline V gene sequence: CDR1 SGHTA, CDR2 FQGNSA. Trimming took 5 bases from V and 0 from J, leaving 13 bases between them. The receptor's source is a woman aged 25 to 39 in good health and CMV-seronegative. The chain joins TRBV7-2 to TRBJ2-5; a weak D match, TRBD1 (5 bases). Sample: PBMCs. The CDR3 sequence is CASSLSSRDQETQYF. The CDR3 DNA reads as TGTGCCAGCAGCCTCTCGAGCAGGGACCAAGAGACCCAGTACTTC. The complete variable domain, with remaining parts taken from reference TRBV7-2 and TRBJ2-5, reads GAGVSQSPSNKVTEKGKDVELRCDPISGHTALYWYRQSLGQGLEFLIYFQGNSAPDKSGLPSDRFSAERTGGSVSTLTIQRTQQEDSAVYLCASSLSSRDQETQYFGPGTRLLVL.